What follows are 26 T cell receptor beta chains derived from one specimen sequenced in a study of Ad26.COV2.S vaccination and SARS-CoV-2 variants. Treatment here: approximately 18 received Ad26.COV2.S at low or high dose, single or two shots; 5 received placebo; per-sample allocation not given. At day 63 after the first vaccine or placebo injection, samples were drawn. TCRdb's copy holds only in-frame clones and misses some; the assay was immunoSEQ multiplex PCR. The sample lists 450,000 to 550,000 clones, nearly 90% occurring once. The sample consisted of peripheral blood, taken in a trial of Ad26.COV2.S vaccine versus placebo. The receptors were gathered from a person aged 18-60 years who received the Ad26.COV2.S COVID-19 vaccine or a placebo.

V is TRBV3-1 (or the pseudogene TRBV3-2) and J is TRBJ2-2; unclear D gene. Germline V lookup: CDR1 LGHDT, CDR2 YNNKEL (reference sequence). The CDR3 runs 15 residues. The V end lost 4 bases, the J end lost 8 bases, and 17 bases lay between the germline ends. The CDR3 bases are TGTGCCAGCAGCCCTGCACGGACCCGGAGTGGGGAGCTGTTTTTT. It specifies CASSPARTRSGELFF.

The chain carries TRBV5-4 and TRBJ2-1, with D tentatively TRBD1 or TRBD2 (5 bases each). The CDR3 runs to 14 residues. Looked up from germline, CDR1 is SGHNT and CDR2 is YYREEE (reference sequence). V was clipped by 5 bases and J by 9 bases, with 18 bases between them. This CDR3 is CASRPAQGRIEQFF. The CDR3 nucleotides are TGTGCCAGCAGGCCGGCCCAGGGACGCATTGAGCAGTTCTTC.

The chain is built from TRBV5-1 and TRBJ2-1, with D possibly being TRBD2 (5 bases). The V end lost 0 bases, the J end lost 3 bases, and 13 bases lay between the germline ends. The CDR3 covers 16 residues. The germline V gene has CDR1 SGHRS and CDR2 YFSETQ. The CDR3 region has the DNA TGCGCCAGCAGCTTGGCCTTCGAGCGGTTCTACAATGAGCAGTTCTTC. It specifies CASSLAFERFYNEQFF. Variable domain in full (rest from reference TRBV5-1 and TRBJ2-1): KAGVTQTPRYLIKTRGQQVTLSCSPISGHRSVSWYQQTPGQGLQFLFEYFSETQRNKGNFPGRFSGRQFSNSRSEMNVSTLELGDSALYLCASSLAFERFYNEQFFGPGTRLTVL.

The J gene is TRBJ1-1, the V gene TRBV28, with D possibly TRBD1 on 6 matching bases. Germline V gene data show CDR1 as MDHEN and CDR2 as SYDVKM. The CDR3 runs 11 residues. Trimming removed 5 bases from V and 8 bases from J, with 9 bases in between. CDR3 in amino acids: CASSAGQEAFF. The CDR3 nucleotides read TGTGCCAGCAGTGCCGGACAGGAAGCTTTCTTT.

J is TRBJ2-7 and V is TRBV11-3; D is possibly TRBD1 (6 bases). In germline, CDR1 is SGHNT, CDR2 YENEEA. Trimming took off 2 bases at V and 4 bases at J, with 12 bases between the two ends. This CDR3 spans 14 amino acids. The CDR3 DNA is TGTGCCAGCAGCTTACAGGGGTCATCGTACGAGCAGTACTTC. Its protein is CASSLQGSSYEQYF. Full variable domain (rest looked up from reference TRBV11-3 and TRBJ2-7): EAGVVQSPRYKIIEKKQPVAFWCNPISGHNTLYWYLQNLGQGPELLIRYENEEAVDDSQLPKDRFSAERLKGVDSTLKIQPAELGDSAVYLCASSLQGSSYEQYFGPGTRLTVT.

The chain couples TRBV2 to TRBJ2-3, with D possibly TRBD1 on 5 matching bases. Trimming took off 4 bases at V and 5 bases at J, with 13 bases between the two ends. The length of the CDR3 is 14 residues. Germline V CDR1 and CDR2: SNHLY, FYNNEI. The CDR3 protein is CASSVGVGGDTQYF. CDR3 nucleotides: TGTGCCAGCAGTGTAGGGGTAGGTGGAGATACGCAGTATTTT.

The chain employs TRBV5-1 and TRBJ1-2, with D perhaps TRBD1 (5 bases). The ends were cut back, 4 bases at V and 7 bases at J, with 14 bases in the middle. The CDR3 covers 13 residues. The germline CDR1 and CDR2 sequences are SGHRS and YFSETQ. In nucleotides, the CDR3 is TGCGCCAGCAGCCTGAGGGACGACGGTGGCTACACCTTC. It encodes CASSLRDDGGYTF.

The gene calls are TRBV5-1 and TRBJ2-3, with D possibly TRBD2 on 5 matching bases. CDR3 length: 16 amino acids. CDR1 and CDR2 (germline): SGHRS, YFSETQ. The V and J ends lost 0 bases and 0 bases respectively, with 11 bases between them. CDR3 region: CASSLEPAVSTDTQYF. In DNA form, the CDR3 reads TGCGCCAGCAGCTTGGAACCAGCGGTAAGCACAGATACGCAGTATTTT.

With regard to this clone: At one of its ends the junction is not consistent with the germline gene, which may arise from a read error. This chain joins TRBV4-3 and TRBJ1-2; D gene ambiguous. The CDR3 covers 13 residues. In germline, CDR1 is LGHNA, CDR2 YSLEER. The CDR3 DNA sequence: TGCGTCAGCAGCCAGGCGGGAATCTATGGCTACACCTTC. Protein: CVSSQAGIYGYTF.

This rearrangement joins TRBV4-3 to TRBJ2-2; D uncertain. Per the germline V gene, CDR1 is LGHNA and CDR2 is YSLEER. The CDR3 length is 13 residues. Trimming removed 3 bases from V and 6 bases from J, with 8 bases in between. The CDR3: CASSHPRAGELFF. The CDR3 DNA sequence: TGCGCCAGCAGCCACCCCCGGGCCGGGGAGCTGTTTTTT.

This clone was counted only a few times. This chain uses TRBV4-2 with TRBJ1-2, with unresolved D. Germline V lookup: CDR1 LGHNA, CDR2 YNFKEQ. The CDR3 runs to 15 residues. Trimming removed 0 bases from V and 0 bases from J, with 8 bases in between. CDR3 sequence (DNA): TGTGCCAGCAGCCAAGAGTCCATCTCTAACTATGGCTACACCTTC. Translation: CASSQESISNYGYTF.

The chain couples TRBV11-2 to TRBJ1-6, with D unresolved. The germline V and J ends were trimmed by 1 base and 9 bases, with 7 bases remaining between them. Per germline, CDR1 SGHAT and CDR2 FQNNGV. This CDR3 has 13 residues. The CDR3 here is CASSLGGVSPLHF. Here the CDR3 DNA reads TGTGCCAGCAGCTTAGGCGGGGTTTCACCCCTCCACTTT.

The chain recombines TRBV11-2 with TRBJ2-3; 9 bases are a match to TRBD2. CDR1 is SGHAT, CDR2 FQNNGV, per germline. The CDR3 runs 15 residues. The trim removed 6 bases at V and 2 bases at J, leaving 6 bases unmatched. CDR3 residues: CASRFSGGFTDTQYF. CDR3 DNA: TGTGCCAGCAGGTTTAGCGGGGGCTTCACAGATACGCAGTATTTT.

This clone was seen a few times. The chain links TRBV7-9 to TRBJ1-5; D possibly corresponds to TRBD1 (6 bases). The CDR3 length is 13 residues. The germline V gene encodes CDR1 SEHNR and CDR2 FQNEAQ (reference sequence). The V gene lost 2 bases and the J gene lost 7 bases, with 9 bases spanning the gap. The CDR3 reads CASSLKDRQPQHF. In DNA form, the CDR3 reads TGTGCCAGCAGCTTAAAGGACAGACAGCCCCAGCATTTT. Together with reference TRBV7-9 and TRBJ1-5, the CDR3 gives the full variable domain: DTGVSQNPRHKITKRGQNVTFRCDPISEHNRLYWYRQTLGQGPEFLTYFQNEAQLEKSRLLSDRFSAERPKGSFSTLEIQRTEQGDSAMYLCASSLKDRQPQHFGDGTRLSIL.

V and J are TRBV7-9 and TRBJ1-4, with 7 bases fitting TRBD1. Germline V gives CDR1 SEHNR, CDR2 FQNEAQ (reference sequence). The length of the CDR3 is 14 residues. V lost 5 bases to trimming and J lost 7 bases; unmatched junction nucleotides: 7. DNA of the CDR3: TGTGCCAGCAGCCCGAGGGGGCGCGCTGAAAAACTGTTTTTT. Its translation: CASSPRGRAEKLFF.

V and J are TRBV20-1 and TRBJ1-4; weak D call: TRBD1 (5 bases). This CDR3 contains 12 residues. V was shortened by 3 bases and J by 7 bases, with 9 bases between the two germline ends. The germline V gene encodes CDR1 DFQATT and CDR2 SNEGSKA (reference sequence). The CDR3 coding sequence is TGCAGTGCTAGTGCCCAGGGTGAAAAACTGTTTTTT. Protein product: CSASAQGEKLFF.

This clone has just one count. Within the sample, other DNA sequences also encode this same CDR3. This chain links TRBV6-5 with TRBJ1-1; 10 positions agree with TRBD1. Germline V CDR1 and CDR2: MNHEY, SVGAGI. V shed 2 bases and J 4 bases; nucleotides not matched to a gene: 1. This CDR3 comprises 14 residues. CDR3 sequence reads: CASSYGQGGTEAFF. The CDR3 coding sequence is TGTGCCAGCAGTTACGGACAGGGGGGCACTGAAGCTTTCTTT.

The CDR3 nucleotides are TGCGCCAGCAGCCTACTACAGGGCCCTAATGAAAAACTGTTTTTT. Translation: CASSLLQGPNEKLFF. V and J are TRBV4-3 and TRBJ1-4; maybe TRBD1 (6 bases). Trimming pared 4 bases from V and 3 bases from J, leaving 12 bases between. The length of the CDR3 is 15 residues. Germline CDR1 is LGHNA and CDR2 is YSLEER.

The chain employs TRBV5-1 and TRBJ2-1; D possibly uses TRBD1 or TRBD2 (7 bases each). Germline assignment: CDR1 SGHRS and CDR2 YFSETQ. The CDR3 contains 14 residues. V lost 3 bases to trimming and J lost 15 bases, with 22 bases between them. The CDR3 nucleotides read TGCGCCAGCAGCTGGGGGAGGGGGCCGGTGGACGGGTTCTTC. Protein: CASSWGRGPVDGFF.

CDR3 sequence: CASSGWDRGSGELFF. The CDR3 bases are TGTGCCAGCAGCGGGTGGGACAGGGGGAGCGGGGAGCTGTTTTTT. This chain joins TRBV9 and TRBJ2-2; 11 bases fit TRBD1. The CDR3 covers 15 residues. Losses at the gene ends were 3 bases for V and 7 bases for J; bases not matched to a gene: 5. Germline lookup yields CDR1 SGDLS and CDR2 YYNGEE. The full variable domain, in which reference TRBV9 and TRBJ2-2 provide the parts outside the CDR3, is DSGVTQTPKHLITATGQRVTLRCSPRSGDLSVYWYQQSLDQGLQFLIQYYNGEERAKGNILERFSAQQFPDLHSELNLSSLELGDSALYFCASSGWDRGSGELFFGEGSRLTVL.

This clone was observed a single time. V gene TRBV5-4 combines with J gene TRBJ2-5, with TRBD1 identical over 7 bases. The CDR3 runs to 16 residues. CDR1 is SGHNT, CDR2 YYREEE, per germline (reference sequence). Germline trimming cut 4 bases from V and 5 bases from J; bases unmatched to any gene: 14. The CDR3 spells CASSLQLDRVQETQYF. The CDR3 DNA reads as TGTGCCAGCAGCCTCCAATTAGACAGGGTCCAGGAGACCCAGTACTTC.

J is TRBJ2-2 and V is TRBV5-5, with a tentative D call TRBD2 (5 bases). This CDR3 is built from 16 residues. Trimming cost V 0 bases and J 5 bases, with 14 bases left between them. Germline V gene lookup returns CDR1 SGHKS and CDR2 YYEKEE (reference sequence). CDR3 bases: TGTGCCAGCAGCTTGGAGGCACTAGTTTATACCGGGGAGCTGTTTTTT. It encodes CASSLEALVYTGELFF.

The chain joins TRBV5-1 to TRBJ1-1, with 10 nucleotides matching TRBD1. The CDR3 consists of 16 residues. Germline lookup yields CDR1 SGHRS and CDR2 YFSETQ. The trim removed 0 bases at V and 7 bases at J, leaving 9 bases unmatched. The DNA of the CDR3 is TGCGCCAGCAGCTTGGTCCCTCTAGACAGGGGGCGTGAAGCTTTCTTT. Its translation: CASSLVPLDRGREAFF.

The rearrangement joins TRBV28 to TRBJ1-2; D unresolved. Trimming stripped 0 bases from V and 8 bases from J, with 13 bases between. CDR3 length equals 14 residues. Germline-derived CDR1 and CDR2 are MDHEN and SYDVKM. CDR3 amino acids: CASSLWRGGHGYTF. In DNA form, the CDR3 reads TGTGCCAGCAGTTTATGGCGGGGAGGTCACGGCTACACCTTC.

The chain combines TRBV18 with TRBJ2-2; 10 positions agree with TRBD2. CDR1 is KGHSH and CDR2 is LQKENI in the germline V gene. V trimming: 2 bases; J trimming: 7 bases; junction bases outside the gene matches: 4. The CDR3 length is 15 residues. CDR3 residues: CASSPTSGKDGELFF. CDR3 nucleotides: TGTGCCAGCTCACCAACTAGCGGGAAGGACGGGGAGCTGTTTTTT.

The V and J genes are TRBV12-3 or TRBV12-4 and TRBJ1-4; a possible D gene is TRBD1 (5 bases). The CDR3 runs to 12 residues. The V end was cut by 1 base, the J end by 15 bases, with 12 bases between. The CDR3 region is CASSLEAGFMFF. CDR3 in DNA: TGTGCCAGCAGTTTAGAAGCAGGGTTTATGTTTTTT.